The 16 T cell receptor beta chains below were found in one sample sequenced in a study of T cell changes during pregnancy in multiple sclerosis. Produced via immunoSEQ multiplex PCR; TCRdb's table is partial and in-frame only. The data hold roughly 93,000 clones, with 91% observed a single time. The sequencing here drew on peripheral blood, taken before pregnancy. All receptors come from a female donor with multiple sclerosis, enrolled in a pregnancy study.

The CDR3 nucleotides are TGTGCCAGCAGTTCCCAGATTAATGAAAAACTGTTTTTT. As protein: CASSSQINEKLFF. This chain connects TRBV28 to TRBJ1-4, with no clear D. Germline lookup yields CDR1 MDHEN and CDR2 SYDVKM. V lost 4 bases and J 4 bases, leaving 7 bases between the germline ends. The CDR3 is 13 amino acids.

The genes are TRBV20-1 and TRBJ1-1, with D possibly being TRBD1 (6 bases). CDR3 length: 11 residues. CDR1 is DFQATT and CDR2 is SNEGSKA in the germline V gene (reference sequence). V was cut by 6 bases and J by 11 bases, with 16 bases left in between. The CDR3: CSAPGEGLAFF. The CDR3 DNA reads TGCAGTGCCCCAGGGGAGGGTTTGGCTTTCTTT.

The V gene is TRBV5-4, the J gene TRBJ2-7; D perhaps matches TRBD1 (6 bases). Trimming removed 2 bases at V and 2 bases at J, with 14 bases between. Germline V gene sequence: CDR1 SGHNT, CDR2 YYREEE (reference sequence). The CDR3 consists of 15 residues. The CDR3 sequence: CASSFRAGTTYEQYF. CDR3 bases: TGTGCCAGCAGCTTTAGGGCAGGGACAACCTACGAGCAGTACTTC.

The chain links TRBV6-1 to TRBJ1-5, with D tentatively TRBD1 (5 bases). The CDR3 covers 14 residues. V was trimmed by 2 bases and J by 7 bases, leaving 12 bases between them. The germline gives CDR1 MNHNS, CDR2 SASEGT. The CDR3 sequence is CASSERQGGQPQHF. CDR3 DNA: TGTGCCAGCAGTGAAAGGCAGGGTGGCCAGCCCCAGCATTTT.

The chain has TRBV9 and TRBJ2-7; D is unclear. CDR1 and CDR2 (germline): SGDLS, YYNGEE. The V end was cut by 4 bases, the J end by 2 bases, with 13 bases between. CDR3 length: 14 amino acids. The CDR3 here is CASSSPEAAYEQYF. The CDR3 nucleotides are TGTGCCAGCAGCTCACCCGAGGCAGCCTACGAGCAGTACTTC. The entire variable domain, with the rest obtained from reference TRBV9 and TRBJ2-7, is as follows: DSGVTQTPKHLITATGQRVTLRCSPRSGDLSVYWYQQSLDQGLQFLIQYYNGEERAKGNILERFSAQQFPDLHSELNLSSLELGDSALYFCASSSPEAAYEQYFGPGTRLTVT.

This clone showed up just a few times. The chain combines TRBV5-1 with TRBJ1-2, with 9 bases aligning to TRBD1. CDR3 size: 16 residues. Germline CDR1 SGHRS, CDR2 YFSETQ. Trimming at V came to 4 bases and at J to 6 bases, leaving 13 bases not matched to a gene. CDR3: CASSPQPGQGFDGYTF. In DNA form, the CDR3 reads TGCGCCAGCAGCCCCCAACCGGGACAGGGATTCGATGGCTACACCTTC. The variable domain in full, completed from reference TRBV5-1 and TRBJ1-2, reads KAGVTQTPRYLIKTRGQQVTLSCSPISGHRSVSWYQQTPGQGLQFLFEYFSETQRNKGNFPGRFSGRQFSNSRSEMNVSTLELGDSALYLCASSPQPGQGFDGYTFGSGTRLTVV.

The V gene is TRBV28, the J gene TRBJ2-7, with TRBD1 identical over 7 bases. The germline V gene encodes CDR1 MDHEN and CDR2 SYDVKM. The length of the CDR3 is 14 residues. J lost 5 bases, V lost 6 bases, and 10 bases had no gene match. CDR3 DNA: TGTGCCAGCAGCCGGGGACAGTGGTCGGACGAGCAGTACTTC. The encoded protein is CASSRGQWSDEQYF.

The chain joins TRBV30 to TRBJ2-5; 12 nucleotides match TRBD2. This CDR3 region has 16 residues. V trimming: 0 bases; J trimming: 1 base; junction bases outside the gene matches: 3. Germline CDR1 reads GTSNPN; CDR2 reads SVGIG (reference sequence). CDR3 sequence (DNA): TGTGCCTGGAGTGTAGGACTAGCGGGGAGCCAAGAGACCCAGTACTTC. Its protein is CAWSVGLAGSQETQYF.

This chain connects TRBV28 to TRBJ1-2; D may be TRBD1 (6 bases). This CDR3 is 14 amino acids long. Trimming removed 6 bases at V and 5 bases at J, with 16 bases between. Germline V lookup: CDR1 MDHEN, CDR2 SYDVKM. Here the CDR3 DNA reads TGTGCCAGCAGCCGACGGGGGGGCCCGTATGGCTACACCTTC. Its translation: CASSRRGGPYGYTF.

The chain carries TRBV14 and TRBJ1-2; D possibly corresponds to TRBD1 (6 bases). Trimming pared 6 bases from V and 5 bases from J, leaving 22 bases between. This CDR3 has 16 amino acids. The germline CDR1 and CDR2 sequences are SGHDN and FVKESK. CDR3 loop: CASRKSGGTGSYGYTF. The DNA for the CDR3 is TGTGCCAGCAGGAAATCGGGGGGTACAGGGTCATATGGCTACACCTTC.

V gene TRBV30 combines with J gene TRBJ1-2; D might be TRBD1 (6 bases). With 5 bases removed from V and 1 base from J, the gap between germline ends came to 8 bases. There are 12 residues in the CDR3. Germline V gene lookup returns CDR1 GTSNPN and CDR2 SVGIG (reference sequence). The CDR3 sequence is CAWEGGNYGYTF. In nucleotides, the CDR3 is TGTGCCTGGGAAGGGGGTAACTATGGCTACACCTTC.

The chain uses TRBV6-1 and TRBJ2-7; the D is unclear. There are 14 residues in the CDR3. Germline CDR1 MNHNS, CDR2 SASEGT. V lost 6 bases, J lost 1 base, and 13 bases lay in between. The CDR3 DNA reads TGTGCCAGCAGGAGGAAAGCAGCTTCCTACGAGCAGTACTTC. The encoded protein is CASRRKAASYEQYF.

The chain employs TRBV2 and TRBJ2-7, with D possibly being TRBD1 (6 bases). The ends were cut back, 7 bases at V and 2 bases at J, with 15 bases in the middle. The CDR3 consists of 14 residues. Germline V gene data show CDR1 as SNHLY and CDR2 as FYNNEI. The CDR3 nucleotides are TGTGCCAGCACCGAAACAGGGTTCGCCTACGAGCAGTACTTC. It specifies CASTETGFAYEQYF. Full variable domain (outside the CDR3, taken from reference TRBV2 and TRBJ2-7): EPEVTQTPSHQVTQMGQEVILRCVPISNHLYFYWYRQILGQKVEFLVSFYNNEISEKSEIFDDQFSVERPDGSNFTLKIRSTKLEDSAMYFCASTETGFAYEQYFGPGTRLTVT.

The CDR3 region is CATGDRGRTEAFF. DNA for the CDR3: TGTGCCACCGGGGACAGGGGTAGGACTGAAGCTTTCTTT. The gene calls are TRBV27 and TRBJ1-1, with TRBD1 matching over 10 bases. J was trimmed by 5 bases and V by 10 bases; bases with no gene match: 7. The CDR3 runs to 13 residues. Looked up from germline, CDR1 is MNHEY and CDR2 is SMNVEV (reference sequence).

This sequence joins TRBV30 and TRBJ2-5; D possibly corresponds to TRBD1 (6 bases). V lost 2 bases, J lost 5 bases, and 21 bases lay in between. Germline V CDR1 and CDR2: GTSNPN, SVGIG (reference sequence). The CDR3 runs to 16 residues. In nucleotides, the CDR3 is TGTGCCTGGAGTTCCGTTTGGGACACCGCGCAGGAGACCCAGTACTTC. Protein sequence: CAWSSVWDTAQETQYF.

This clone occurred a few times. The chain joins TRBV25-1 to TRBJ1-5; the D is unclear. With 1 base removed from V and 7 bases from J, the gap between germline ends came to 14 bases. The CDR3 is 15 residues long. The germline CDR1 and CDR2 sequences are MGHDK and SYGVNS. The CDR3 here is CASSESGNAGQPQHF. CDR3 DNA sequence: TGTGCCAGCAGTGAATCGGGTAACGCGGGGCAGCCCCAGCATTTT.